The rows below give T cell receptor beta chains drawn from one sample of a study of T cell changes during pregnancy in multiple sclerosis. Profiled with immunoSEQ multiplex PCR; TCRdb holds only in-frame clones, not every one. The sample includes some 54,000 clones, 93% of them seen just once. The sequencing used peripheral blood, collected after pregnancy. These receptor sequences come from a female donor with multiple sclerosis, enrolled in a pregnancy study. The CDR3 runs from the conserved cysteine through the conserved F or W. D genes are given only for firm matches. Size values are once, few and many counts, or a class for expanded clones, and some rows have none.

size	D	J	V	length	CDR3	DNA
few	.	TRBJ1-1	TRBV30	12	CAWSPGNAEAFF	TGTGCCTGGAGTCCGGGGAACGCTGAAGCTTTCTTT
.	.	TRBJ2-1	TRBV19	13	CASSIVGDNEQFF	TGTGCCAGTAGTATTGTCGGGGACAATGAGCAGTTCTTC
.	TRBD1	TRBJ1-5	TRBV6-5	14	CASRRQGGGQPQHF	TGTGCCAGCAGGCGACAGGGAGGAGGACAGCCCCAGCATTTT
.	.	TRBJ1-5	TRBV19	13	CAPERGINQPQHF	TGTGCCCCCGAAAGGGGTATCAATCAGCCCCAGCATTTT
.	TRBD1	TRBJ1-3	TRBV5-1	16	CASSSTGTGVGNTIYF	TGCGCCAGCAGCTCGACGGGGACAGGGGTAGGAAACACCATATATTTT
once	TRBD2	TRBJ2-3	TRBV7-9	17	CASSAGVAGGPTDTQYF	TGTGCCAGCAGCGCGGGGGTAGCGGGAGGCCCCACAGATACGCAGTATTTT
.	.	TRBJ1-5	TRBV5-5	14	CASSPLTDNQPQHF	TGTGCCAGCAGCCCGCTGACAGATAATCAGCCCCAGCATTTT
.	TRBD2	TRBJ2-7	TRBV7-9	15	CASSPLAGGSYEQYF	TGTGCCAGCAGTCCACTAGCGGGCGGGTCCTACGAGCAGTACTTC
.	.	TRBJ1-3	TRBV6-6	15	CASSYAASSGNTIYF	TGTGCCAGCAGTTATGCAGCTAGCTCTGGAAACACCATATATTTT
.	TRBD2	TRBJ2-7	TRBV6-1	14	CASSRWREEGEQYF	TGTGCCAGCAGCCGCTGGCGGGAGGAGGGCGAGCAGTACTTC
.	.	TRBJ1-4	TRBV9	16	CASSVAPGTTNEKLFF	TGTGCCAGCAGCGTAGCACCGGGGACAACTAATGAAAAACTGTTTTTT
.	.	TRBJ1-1	TRBV7-9	18	CASSSSWVGREENTEAFF	TGTGCCAGCAGCTCGTCGTGGGTGGGCAGGGAAGAGAACACTGAAGCTTTCTTT
.	TRBD2	TRBJ2-3	TRBV11-2	18	CASSSGWLAGARKDTQYF	TGTGCCAGCAGCTCGGGGTGGCTGGCGGGAGCCCGCAAAGATACGCAGTATTTT
.	TRBD2	TRBJ2-1	TRBV2	15	CASRGLAASYNEQFF	TGTGCCAGCAGGGGACTAGCGGCCTCCTACAATGAGCAGTTCTTC
.	.	TRBJ1-6	TRBV13	16	CASSLIAGGRNSPLHF	TGTGCCAGCAGCTTAATAGCCGGGGGACGAAATTCACCCCTCCACTTT
.	TRBD2	TRBJ2-5	TRBV18	19	CASSPLGLAGGPFQETQYF	TGTGCCAGCTCACCTCTGGGACTAGCGGGAGGGCCCTTCCAAGAGACCCAGTACTTC
.	TRBD2	TRBJ2-1	TRBV5-1	16	CASSEITSGSYNEQFF	TGCGCCAGCAGCGAAATAACTAGCGGGTCTTACAATGAGCAGTTCTTC
.	TRBD2	TRBJ2-7	TRBV28	15	CASSSPTSGRYEQYF	TGTGCCAGCAGTTCCCCGACTAGCGGGAGGTACGAGCAGTACTTC
.	TRBD2	TRBJ2-1	TRBV4-2	13	CASSPTAGDEQFF	TGTGCCAGCAGCCCCACGGCGGGGGATGAGCAGTTCTTC
.	.	TRBJ1-5	TRBV19	17	CASSIAWRRLSNQPQHF	TGTGCCAGTAGTATAGCGTGGAGGAGACTTAGCAATCAGCCCCAGCATTTT
.	TRBD2	TRBJ2-3	TRBV7-9	15	CASSTLAGGGDTQYF	TGTGCCAGCAGCACCCTAGCGGGAGGGGGGGATACGCAGTATTTT
.	.	TRBJ2-5	TRBV18	11	CASSPRETQYF	TGTGCCAGCTCACCGAGGGAGACCCAGTACTTC
.	TRBD2	TRBJ2-7	TRBV18	15	CASSPLGLATYEQYF	TGTGCCAGCTCACCACTGGGACTAGCGACCTACGAGCAGTACTTC
.	.	TRBJ1-2	TRBV5-5	15	CASSPVWQGQYGYTF	TGTGCCAGCAGCCCTGTTTGGCAGGGCCAATATGGCTACACCTTC
few	.	TRBJ1-4	TRBV6-1	15	CASSEGAEGSEKLFF	TGTGCCAGCAGTGAAGGGGCGGAGGGAAGTGAAAAACTGTTTTTT
.	TRBD2	TRBJ2-1	TRBV5-1	14	CASSLTSGNNEQFF	TGCGCCAGCAGCTTGACTAGCGGCAACAATGAGCAGTTCTTC
.	.	TRBJ2-2	TRBV9	14	CASSVAGVTGELFF	TGTGCCAGCAGCGTAGCAGGGGTCACCGGGGAGCTGTTTTTT
.	TRBD2	TRBJ2-5	TRBV7-2	17	CASSLVGTSGIRETQYF	TGTGCCAGCAGCTTAGTTGGTACTAGCGGGATTAGGGAGACCCAGTACTTC
.	.	TRBJ2-7	TRBV19	13	CASSKLQGYEQYF	TGTGCCAGTAGTAAATTACAGGGCTACGAGCAGTACTTC
.	TRBD2	TRBJ2-3	TRBV6-4	15	CASSPGLGSTDTQYF	TGTGCCAGCAGTCCCGGACTAGGCAGCACAGATACGCAGTATTTT
once	.	TRBJ1-1	TRBV2	13	CASSESGGGEAFF	TGTGCCAGCAGTGAGTCTGGGGGCGGTGAAGCTTTCTTT
.	.	TRBJ2-1	TRBV9	15	CASSVVPGSGAWRFF	TGTGCCAGCAGCGTAGTCCCGGGATCGGGCGCCTGGCGGTTCTTC
.	.	TRBJ2-1	TRBV6-5	15	CASSLDSPNYNEQFF	TGTGCCAGCAGTCTTGACAGTCCCAACTACAATGAGCAGTTCTTC
.	.	TRBJ2-5	TRBV7-2	11	CASSYYETQYF	TGTGCCAGCAGCTACTACGAGACCCAGTACTTC
few	.	TRBJ1-3	TRBV5-4	16	CASSLQGRRSGNTIYF	TGTGCCAGCAGCCTACAGGGTAGGCGCTCTGGAAACACCATATATTTT
.	TRBD2	TRBJ2-3	TRBV6-6	13	CAMTSGSTDTQYF	TGTGCCATGACTAGCGGGAGTACAGATACGCAGTATTTT
.	TRBD1	TRBJ1-4	TRBV19	15	CASSISGGISEKLFF	TGTGCCAGTAGCATCTCAGGGGGTATTAGTGAAAAACTGTTTTTT
.	.	TRBJ2-1	TRBV7-6	13	CASSSYSSNEQFF	TGTGCCAGCAGCTCTTATTCTAGCAATGAGCAGTTCTTC
.	TRBD1	TRBJ1-3	TRBV6-5	14	CASRRTGGGNTIYF	TGTGCCAGCAGGAGGACAGGGGGCGGCAACACCATATATTTT
.	.	TRBJ2-7	TRBV10-3	14	CAISPGLTAYEQYF	TGTGCCATCTCCCCAGGTCTCACGGCATACGAGCAGTACTTC
.	TRBD2	TRBJ2-5	TRBV20-1	11	CSILERDGQYF	TGCAGTATTCTCGAGCGGGATGGGCAGTACTTC